What follows are 7 T cell receptor beta chains derived from one specimen sequenced in a study of cytomegalovirus exposure and HLA in healthy donors. It was with 60 Vbeta and 13 Jbeta primers that the PCR ran. Sequencing used immunoSEQ multiplex PCR; TCRdb keeps in-frame clones, though not all of them. This table has around 150,000 clones, 81% appearing once. Material: PBMCs. The receptors derive from a woman under 30 in good health and CMV-seronegative.

DNA of the CDR3: TGTGCCAGCAGCGCACTAGGAACTAATTCACCCCTCCACTTT. Protein product: CASSALGTNSPLHF. The chain uses TRBV7-9 and TRBJ1-6; D gene unclear. V shed 5 bases and J shed 6 bases, with 11 bases lying between them. The CDR3 has 14 amino acids. Germline values: CDR1 SEHNR, CDR2 FQNEAQ (reference sequence).

The chain employs TRBV19 and TRBJ1-6; no definite D call. The germline CDR1 and CDR2 sequences are LNHDA and SQIVND (reference sequence). The V and J ends lost 5 bases and 0 bases respectively, with 5 bases between them. The CDR3 is 14 residues long. The CDR3 DNA sequence: TGTGCCAGTAGTTTTAGCTCCTATAATTCACCCCTCCACTTT. Encoded protein: CASSFSSYNSPLHF.

This chain links TRBV10-3 with TRBJ1-1; D is undetermined. The CDR3 covers 14 residues. The germline CDR1 and CDR2 sequences are ENHRY and SYGVKD. Trimming took 4 bases from V and 1 from J, leaving 10 bases between them. Here the CDR3 DNA reads TGTGCCATCAGTGCAAGCTCAACGAACACTGAAGCTTTCTTT. This translates into CAISASSTNTEAFF.

This chain uses TRBV7-6 with TRBJ2-5, with 8 bases that match TRBD1. This CDR3 is built from 14 residues. V lost 5 bases, J lost 2 bases, and 4 bases stayed unmatched. Germline V lookup: CDR1 SGHVS, CDR2 FNYEAQ. The CDR3 spells CASSRRQGQETQYF. CDR3 sequence (DNA): TGTGCCAGCAGCCGTAGACAGGGGCAAGAGACCCAGTACTTC.

The genes are TRBV7-8 and TRBJ1-5; D gene unclear. The CDR3 consists of 18 residues. CDR1 is SGHVS and CDR2 is FQNEAQ in the germline V gene. V lost 2 bases and J 2 bases, leaving 19 bases between the germline ends. The CDR3 region has the DNA TGTGCCAGCAGCTTAATTGGCGGAGAGGTTCCCGGCAATCAGCCCCAGCATTTT. This gives the protein CASSLIGGEVPGNQPQHF.

The chain joins TRBV4-1 to TRBJ1-6, with 7 positions matching TRBD1. Germline V CDR1 and CDR2: MGHRA, YSYEKL. The CDR3 loop spans 15 amino acids. The junction had 6 bases not matched to a gene; V was cut back by 3 bases and J by 7 bases. CDR3 bases: TGCGCCAGCAGCCAGGAGGGGGCAGGGAATTCACCCCTCCACTTT. Protein sequence: CASSQEGAGNSPLHF.

The rearrangement joins TRBV7-6 to TRBJ1-6; D remains unclear. Germline V gene sequence: CDR1 SGHVS, CDR2 FNYEAQ. This CDR3 spans 15 amino acids. Trimming took off 5 bases at V and 2 bases at J, with 10 bases between the two ends. The DNA of the CDR3 is TGTGCCAGCAGCCCCCTTCCCCCCTATAATTCACCCCTCCACTTT. Its translation: CASSPLPPYNSPLHF.